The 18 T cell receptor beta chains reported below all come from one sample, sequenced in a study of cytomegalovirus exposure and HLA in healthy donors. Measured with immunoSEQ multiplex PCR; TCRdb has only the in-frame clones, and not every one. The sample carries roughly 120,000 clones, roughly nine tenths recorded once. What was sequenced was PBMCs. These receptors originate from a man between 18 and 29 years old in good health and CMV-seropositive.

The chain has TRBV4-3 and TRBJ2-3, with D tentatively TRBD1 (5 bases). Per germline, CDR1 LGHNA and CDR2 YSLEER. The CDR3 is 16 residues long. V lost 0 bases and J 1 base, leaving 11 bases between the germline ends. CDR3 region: CASSQDREVGTDTQYF. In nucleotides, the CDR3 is TGCGCCAGCAGCCAAGACAGGGAAGTTGGCACAGATACGCAGTATTTT.

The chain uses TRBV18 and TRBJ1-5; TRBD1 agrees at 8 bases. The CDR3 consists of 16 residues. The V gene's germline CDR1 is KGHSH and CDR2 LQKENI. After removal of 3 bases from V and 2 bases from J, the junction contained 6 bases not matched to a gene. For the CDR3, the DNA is TGTGCCAGCTCACCCAGAAACAGGGGGGGCAATCAGCCCCAGCATTTT. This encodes CASSPRNRGGNQPQHF.

The CDR3 here is CASRLQGAGGELFF. CDR3 in DNA: TGTGCCAGCAGGCTACAGGGGGCAGGAGGGGAGCTGTTTTTT. This chain links TRBV2 with TRBJ2-2; 9 positions agree with TRBD1. V lost 6 bases, J lost 8 bases, and 7 bases stayed unmatched. The CDR3 is made up of 14 amino acids. Per the germline V gene, CDR1 is SNHLY and CDR2 is FYNNEI.

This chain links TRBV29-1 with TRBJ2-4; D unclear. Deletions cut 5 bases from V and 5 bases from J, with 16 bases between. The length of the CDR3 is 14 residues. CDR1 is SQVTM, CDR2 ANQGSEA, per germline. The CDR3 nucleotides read TGCAGCGTTTCCTCCCCCCGGAGCGAAAACATTCAGTACTTC. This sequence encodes CSVSSPRSENIQYF.

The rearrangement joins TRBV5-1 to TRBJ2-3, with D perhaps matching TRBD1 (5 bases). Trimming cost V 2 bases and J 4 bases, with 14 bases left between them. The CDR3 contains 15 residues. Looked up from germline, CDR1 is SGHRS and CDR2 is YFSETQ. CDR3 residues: CASSFRGKPADTQYF. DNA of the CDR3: TGCGCCAGCAGCTTTAGGGGTAAGCCCGCAGATACGCAGTATTTT.

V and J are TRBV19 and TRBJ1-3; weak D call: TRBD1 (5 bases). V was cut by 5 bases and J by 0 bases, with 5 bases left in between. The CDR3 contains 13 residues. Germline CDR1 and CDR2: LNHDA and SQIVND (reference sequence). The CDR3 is CASSGASGNTIYF. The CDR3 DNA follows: TGTGCCAGTAGTGGGGCCTCTGGAAACACCATATATTTT.

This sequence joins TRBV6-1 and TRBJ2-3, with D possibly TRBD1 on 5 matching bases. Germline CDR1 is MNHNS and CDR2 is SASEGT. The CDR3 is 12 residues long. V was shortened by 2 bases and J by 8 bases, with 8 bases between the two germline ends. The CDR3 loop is CASSERGTTQYF. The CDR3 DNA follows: TGTGCCAGCAGTGAAAGGGGAACTACGCAGTATTTT.

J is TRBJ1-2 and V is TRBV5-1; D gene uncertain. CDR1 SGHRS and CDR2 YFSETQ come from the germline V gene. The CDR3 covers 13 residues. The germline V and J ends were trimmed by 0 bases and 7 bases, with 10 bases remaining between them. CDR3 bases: TGCGCCAGCAGCTTGGAAGGAGCGTCTGGCTACACCTTC. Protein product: CASSLEGASGYTF.

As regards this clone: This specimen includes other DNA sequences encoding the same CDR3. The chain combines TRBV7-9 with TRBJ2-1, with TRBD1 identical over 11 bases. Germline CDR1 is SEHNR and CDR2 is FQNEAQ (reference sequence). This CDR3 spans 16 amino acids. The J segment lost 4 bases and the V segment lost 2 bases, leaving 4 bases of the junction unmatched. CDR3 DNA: TGTGCCAGCAGCTTATCCGGGACAGGGGGTTACAATGAGCAGTTCTTC. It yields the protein CASSLSGTGGYNEQFF.

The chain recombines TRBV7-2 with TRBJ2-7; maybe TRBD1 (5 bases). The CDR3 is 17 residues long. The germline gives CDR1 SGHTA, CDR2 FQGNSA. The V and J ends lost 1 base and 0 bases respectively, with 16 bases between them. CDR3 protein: CASSLEGWQVSSYEQYF. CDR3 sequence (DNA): TGTGCCAGCAGCTTAGAGGGGTGGCAGGTGAGCTCCTACGAGCAGTACTTC.

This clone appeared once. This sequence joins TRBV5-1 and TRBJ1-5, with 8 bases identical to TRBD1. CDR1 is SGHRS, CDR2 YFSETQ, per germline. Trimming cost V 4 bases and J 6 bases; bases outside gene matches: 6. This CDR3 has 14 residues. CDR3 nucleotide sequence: TGCGCCAGCAGCCCAGGACAGGGTGTTCAGCCCCAGCATTTT. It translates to CASSPGQGVQPQHF.

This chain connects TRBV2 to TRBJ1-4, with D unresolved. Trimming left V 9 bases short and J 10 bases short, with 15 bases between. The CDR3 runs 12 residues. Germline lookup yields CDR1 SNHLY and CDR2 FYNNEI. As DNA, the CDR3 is TGTGCCAGATCGGAGGAAGCGGGAAAACTGTTTTTT. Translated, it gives CARSEEAGKLFF.

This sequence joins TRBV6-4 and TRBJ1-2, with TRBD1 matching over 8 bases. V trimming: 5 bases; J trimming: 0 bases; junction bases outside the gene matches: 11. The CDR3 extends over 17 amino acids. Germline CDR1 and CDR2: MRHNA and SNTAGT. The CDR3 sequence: CASSPRTGSGPNYGYTF. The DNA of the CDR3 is TGTGCCAGCAGTCCAAGGACAGGGAGTGGTCCTAACTATGGCTACACCTTC.

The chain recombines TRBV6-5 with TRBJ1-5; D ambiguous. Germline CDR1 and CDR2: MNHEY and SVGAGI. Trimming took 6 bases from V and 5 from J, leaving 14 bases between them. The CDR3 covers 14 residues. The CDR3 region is CASRTTQQDQPQHF. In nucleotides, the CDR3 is TGTGCCAGCAGGACCACCCAGCAGGATCAGCCCCAGCATTTT.

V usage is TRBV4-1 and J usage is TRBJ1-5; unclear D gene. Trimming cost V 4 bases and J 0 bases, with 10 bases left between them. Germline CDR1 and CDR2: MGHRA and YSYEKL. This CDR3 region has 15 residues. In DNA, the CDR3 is TGCGCCAGCAGCCGGCTTGATAATAGCAATCAGCCCCAGCATTTT. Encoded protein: CASSRLDNSNQPQHF.

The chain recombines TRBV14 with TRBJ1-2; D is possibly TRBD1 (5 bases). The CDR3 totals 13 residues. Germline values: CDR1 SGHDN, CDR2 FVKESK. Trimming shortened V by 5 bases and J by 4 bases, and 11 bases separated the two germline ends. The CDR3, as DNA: TGTGCCAGCAGCAGGGGAAGGTCCTATGGCTACACCTTC. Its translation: CASSRGRSYGYTF.

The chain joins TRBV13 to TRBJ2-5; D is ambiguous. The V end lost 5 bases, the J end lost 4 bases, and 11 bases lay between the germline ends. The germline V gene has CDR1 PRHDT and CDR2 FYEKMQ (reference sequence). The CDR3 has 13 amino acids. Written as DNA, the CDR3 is TGTGCCAGCAGCCCCAAAATGCGAGAGACCCAGTACTTC. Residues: CASSPKMRETQYF.

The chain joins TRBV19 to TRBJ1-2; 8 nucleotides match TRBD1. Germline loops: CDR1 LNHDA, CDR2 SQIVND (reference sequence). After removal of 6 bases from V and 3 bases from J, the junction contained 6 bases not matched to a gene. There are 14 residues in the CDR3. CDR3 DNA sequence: TGTGCCAGTAGCCAGGGGGCCCACCACTATGGCTACACCTTC. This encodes CASSQGAHHYGYTF.